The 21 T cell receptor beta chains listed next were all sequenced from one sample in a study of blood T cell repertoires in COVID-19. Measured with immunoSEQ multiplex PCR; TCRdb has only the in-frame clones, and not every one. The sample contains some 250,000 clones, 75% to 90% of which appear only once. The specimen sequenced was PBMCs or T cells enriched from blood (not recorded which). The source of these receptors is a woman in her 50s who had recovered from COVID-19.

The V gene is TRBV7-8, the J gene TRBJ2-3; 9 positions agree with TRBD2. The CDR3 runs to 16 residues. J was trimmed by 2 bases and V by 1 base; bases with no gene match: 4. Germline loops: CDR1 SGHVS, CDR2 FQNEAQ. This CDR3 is CASSLVLAGITDTQYF. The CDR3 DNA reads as TGTGCCAGCAGCTTAGTACTAGCGGGTATCACAGATACGCAGTATTTT.

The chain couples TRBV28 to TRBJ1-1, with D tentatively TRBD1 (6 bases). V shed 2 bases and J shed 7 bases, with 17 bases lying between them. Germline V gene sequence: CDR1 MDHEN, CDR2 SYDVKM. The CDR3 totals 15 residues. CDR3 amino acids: CASSLKSHREGEAFF. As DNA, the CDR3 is TGTGCCAGCAGTTTAAAGTCCCACAGGGAGGGTGAAGCTTTCTTT.

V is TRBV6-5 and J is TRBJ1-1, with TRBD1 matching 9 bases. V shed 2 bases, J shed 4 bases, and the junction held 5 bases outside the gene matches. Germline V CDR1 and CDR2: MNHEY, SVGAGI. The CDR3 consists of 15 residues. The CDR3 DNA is TGTGCCAGCAGTTACGCGACAGGGGGAGGCACTGAAGCTTTCTTT. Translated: CASSYATGGGTEAFF.

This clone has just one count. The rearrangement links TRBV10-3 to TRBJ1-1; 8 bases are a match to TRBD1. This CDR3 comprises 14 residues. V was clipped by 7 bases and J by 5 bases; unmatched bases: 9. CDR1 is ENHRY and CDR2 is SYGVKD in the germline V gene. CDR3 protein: CAITEQGEETEAFF. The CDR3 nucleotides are TGTGCCATCACTGAACAGGGGGAAGAGACTGAAGCTTTCTTT.

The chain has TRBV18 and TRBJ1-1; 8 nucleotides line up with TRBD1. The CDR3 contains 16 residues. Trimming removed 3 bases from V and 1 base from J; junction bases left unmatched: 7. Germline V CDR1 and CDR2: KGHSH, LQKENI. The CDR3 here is CASSPSAGTGNTEAFF. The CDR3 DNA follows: TGTGCCAGCTCACCCTCGGCCGGGACAGGGAACACTGAAGCTTTCTTT.

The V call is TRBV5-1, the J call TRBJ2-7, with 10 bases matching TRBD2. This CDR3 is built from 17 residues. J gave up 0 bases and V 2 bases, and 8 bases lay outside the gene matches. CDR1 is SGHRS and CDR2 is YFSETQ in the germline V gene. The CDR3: CASSLTSGTEYSYEQYF. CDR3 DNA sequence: TGCGCCAGCAGCTTAACTAGCGGGACGGAATACTCCTACGAGCAGTACTTC.

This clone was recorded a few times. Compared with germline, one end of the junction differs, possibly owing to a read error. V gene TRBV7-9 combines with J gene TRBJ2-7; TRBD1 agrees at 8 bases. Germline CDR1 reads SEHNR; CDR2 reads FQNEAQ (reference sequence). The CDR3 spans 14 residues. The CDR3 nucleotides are TGTGCCAGCAGCTTGGCCGTTGCGGGACAGGAAATTTTCTTC. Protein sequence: CASSLAVAGQEIFF.

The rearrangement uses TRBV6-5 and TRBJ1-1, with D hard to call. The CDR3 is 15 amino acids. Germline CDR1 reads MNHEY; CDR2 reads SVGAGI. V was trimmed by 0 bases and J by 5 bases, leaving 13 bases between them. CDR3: CASSYSTRAGTEAFF. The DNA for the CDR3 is TGTGCCAGCAGTTACTCGACTAGGGCCGGAACTGAAGCTTTCTTT.

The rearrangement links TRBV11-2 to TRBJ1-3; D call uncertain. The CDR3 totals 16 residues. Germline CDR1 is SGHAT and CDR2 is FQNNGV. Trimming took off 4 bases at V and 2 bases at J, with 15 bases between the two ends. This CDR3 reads CASSSLSSVAGNTIYF. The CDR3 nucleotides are TGTGCCAGCAGCTCACTATCTTCAGTAGCTGGAAACACCATATATTTT.

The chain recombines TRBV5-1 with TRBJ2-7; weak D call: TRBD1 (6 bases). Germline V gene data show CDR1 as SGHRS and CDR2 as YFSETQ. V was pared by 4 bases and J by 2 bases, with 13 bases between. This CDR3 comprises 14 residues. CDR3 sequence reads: CASSEDSRTYEQYF. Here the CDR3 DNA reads TGCGCCAGCAGCGAGGACAGTCGGACCTACGAGCAGTACTTC.

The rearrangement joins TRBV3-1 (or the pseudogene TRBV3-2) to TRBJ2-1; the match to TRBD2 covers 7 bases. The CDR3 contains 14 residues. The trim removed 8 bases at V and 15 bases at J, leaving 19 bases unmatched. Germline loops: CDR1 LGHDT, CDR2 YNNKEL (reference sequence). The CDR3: CASGVGEGRVSRFF. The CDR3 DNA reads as TGTGCCAGCGGGGTGGGGGAGGGCCGAGTTTCTCGGTTCTTC.

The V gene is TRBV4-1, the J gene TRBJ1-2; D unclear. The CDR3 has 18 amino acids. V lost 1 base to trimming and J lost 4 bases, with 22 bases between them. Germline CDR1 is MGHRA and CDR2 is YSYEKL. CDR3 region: CASSQGLAQGRGGYGYTF. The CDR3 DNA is TGCGCCAGCAGCCAAGGACTGGCTCAAGGGAGAGGAGGCTATGGCTACACCTTC.

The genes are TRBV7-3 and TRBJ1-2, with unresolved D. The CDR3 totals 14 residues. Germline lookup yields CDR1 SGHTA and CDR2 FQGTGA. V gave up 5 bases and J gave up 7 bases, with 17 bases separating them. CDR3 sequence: CASSPLRGSSGYTF. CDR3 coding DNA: TGTGCCAGCAGCCCCCTCCGTGGGAGCTCTGGCTACACCTTC. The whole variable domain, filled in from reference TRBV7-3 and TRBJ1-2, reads GAGVSQTPSNKVTEKGKYVELRCDPISGHTALYWYRQSLGQGPEFLIYFQGTGAADDSGLPNDRFFAVRPEGSVSTLKIQRTERGDSAVYLCASSPLRGSSGYTFGSGTRLTVV.

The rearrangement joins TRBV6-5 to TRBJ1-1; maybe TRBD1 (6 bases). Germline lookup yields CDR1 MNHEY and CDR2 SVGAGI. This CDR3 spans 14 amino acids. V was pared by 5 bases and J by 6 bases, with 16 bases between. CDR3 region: CASSHRVKMAEAFF. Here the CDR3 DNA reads TGTGCCAGCAGTCACAGGGTAAAAATGGCTGAAGCTTTCTTT.

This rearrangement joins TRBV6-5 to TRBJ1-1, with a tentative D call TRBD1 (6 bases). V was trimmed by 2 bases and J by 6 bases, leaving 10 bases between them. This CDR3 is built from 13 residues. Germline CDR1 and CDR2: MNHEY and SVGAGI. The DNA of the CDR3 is TGTGCCAGCAGTTACGAACAGGGCGCTGAAGCTTTCTTT. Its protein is CASSYEQGAEAFF.

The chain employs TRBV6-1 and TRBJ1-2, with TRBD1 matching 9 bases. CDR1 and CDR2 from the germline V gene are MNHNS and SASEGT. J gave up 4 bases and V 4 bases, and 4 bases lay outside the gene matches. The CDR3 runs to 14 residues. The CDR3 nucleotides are TGTGCCAGCAGTGGTGGACAGGGGTTCTATGGCTACACCTTC. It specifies CASSGGQGFYGYTF.

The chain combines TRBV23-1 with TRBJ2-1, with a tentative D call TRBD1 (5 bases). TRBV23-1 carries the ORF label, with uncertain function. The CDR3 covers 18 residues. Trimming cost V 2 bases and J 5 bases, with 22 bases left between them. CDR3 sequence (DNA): TGCGCCAGCAGTCAAATCCATCCAGGGTTACACCGGAACAATGAGCAGTTCTTC. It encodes CASSQIHPGLHRNNEQFF.

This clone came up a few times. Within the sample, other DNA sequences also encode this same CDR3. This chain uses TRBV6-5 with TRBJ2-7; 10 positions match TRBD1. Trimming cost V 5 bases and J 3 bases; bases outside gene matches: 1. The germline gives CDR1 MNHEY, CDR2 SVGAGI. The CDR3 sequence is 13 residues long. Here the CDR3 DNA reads TGTGCCAGCAGTAGGGACAGGGGCTACGAGCAGTACTTC. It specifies CASSRDRGYEQYF.

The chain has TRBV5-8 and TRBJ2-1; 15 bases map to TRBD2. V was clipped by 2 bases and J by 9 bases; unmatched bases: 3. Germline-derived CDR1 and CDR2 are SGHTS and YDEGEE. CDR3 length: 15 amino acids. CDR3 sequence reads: CASSLWTSGRVEQFF. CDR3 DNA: TGTGCCAGCAGCTTATGGACTAGCGGGAGGGTTGAGCAGTTCTTC.

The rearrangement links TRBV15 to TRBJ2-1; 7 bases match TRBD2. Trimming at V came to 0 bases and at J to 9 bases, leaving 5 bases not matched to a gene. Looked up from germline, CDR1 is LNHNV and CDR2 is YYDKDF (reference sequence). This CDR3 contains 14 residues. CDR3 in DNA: TGTGCCACCAGCAGAGATACGGGACTATTTGAGCAGTTCTTC. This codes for CATSRDTGLFEQFF.

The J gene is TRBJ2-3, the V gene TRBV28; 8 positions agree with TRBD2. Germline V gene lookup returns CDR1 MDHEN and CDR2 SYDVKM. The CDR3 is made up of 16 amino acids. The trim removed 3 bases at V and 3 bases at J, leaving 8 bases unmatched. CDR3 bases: TGTGCCAGCAGTTTTTTCAGCGGGAGTTATACAGATACGCAGTATTTT. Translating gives CASSFFSGSYTDTQYF.